This T cell receptor (beta chain) was recorded in a study of coeliac disease (dated by TCRdb to the early 2020s). Regarding the research as a whole: Coeliac patients were categorised as having newly diagnosed active disease, refractory coeliac disease type I, or disease controlled by a gluten-free diet. Refractory coeliac disease type I was defined as no response to a gluten-free diet for over 12 months, with immunophenotypically normal intraepithelial cells. Small intestinal lymphocyte fractions from coeliac and non-coeliac patients were analysed in the study using next-generation sequencing of rearranged TRB and TRG CDR3 regions. Samples from roughly 27 subjects were successfully TRB sequenced, and these included more than 20 paired samples of bulk unsorted intraepithelial and lamina propria cells. High-resolution HLA typing was unavailable, so biased TRBV7-2 usage was queried as a proof of principle. The aim was to characterise TR repertoires of small intestinal T cells in active, refractory type I and gluten-free-diet-treated coeliac disease. The full study included 30 patients: some 22 with serologically confirmed coeliac disease and 8 controls with non-small intestinal disorders. The paper's findings and limits, for the study overall: TRB repertoires were mostly private, with most amino acid sequences found in only one sample, and V-gene usage showed no significant difference between disease groups. The authors judged the approach to be unsuitable for unbiased detection of gliadin-specific T cells, because gliadin-specific T cells are scarce and rarely shared between patients. Cross-contamination between compartments was possible, because separating intraepithelial cells from lamina propria cells did not produce high-purity fractions. Active coeliac intraepithelial and lamina propria samples had lower TRB and TRG repertoire clonality than controls, suggesting that diverse T cells were recruited.

Cells were frozen in aliquots of a few hundred thousand in DMSO/FBS in liquid nitrogen, and a single aliquot from each fraction was used for sequencing. Endoscopy and small intestinal biopsy were performed in all 30 or so patients in the study. Intraepithelial cells were released by stirring biopsies for one hour at 37°C in RPMI containing EGTA, MgCl2 and 1% FBS. The Qiagen DNeasy blood extraction kit was used to extract genomic DNA from the frozen unsorted cell fractions. Receptor libraries were prepared by the immunoSEQ multiplex PCR assay. The TR loci were subjected to amplification by multiplexed PCR, for which V gene segments served as targets of the forward primers and J gene segments as targets of the reverse primers. The amplified CDR3 regions were sequenced using the Illumina HiSeq System. The authors processed their data as follows. To strip out PCR and sequencing errors and collapse the data into unique sequences, a nearest-neighbour algorithm merged closely related reads. Repertoires were summarised by clonality and by T cell density, defined as TR molecules per amount of genomic DNA input. CDR3 amino acid sequences present in at least 80% of unsorted samples were defined as public TRs, and these public TRs were then tested for differential abundance between coeliac and control samples. Kruskal-Wallis tests followed by Dunn post-tests were used to test for differences in clonality and density between disease groups. TCRdb stores this immuneACCESS table with in-frame sequences only. Part of the clones is absent; in the studies checked, under half of the shortfall reflects unresolved V genes, and no reason is known for the rest. The V and J calls and clone size come from that table; D and trimming were worked out from the DNA. The sample includes around 8,400 clones, with more than 55% observed a single time. Of the sample, 8.5% to 10% is held by the ten largest clones.

Remarks on this clone: Its antigen specificity is not known. Base qualities were left out, and no much larger clone turns up one base away.

V is trimmed back by 5 bases and J by 1 base, and the junction contains 3 bases that no gene match accounts for. Looking up the germline V gene yields CDR1 SGDLS and CDR2 YYNGEE. The CDR3 starts with the cysteine, ends with the phenylalanine, and has 14 residues. Only the CDR3 DNA is retained, 42 bases long and in frame from the first base. The receptor was isolated from a woman aged 55-69 years with celiac disease. The V gene is TRBV9 and the J gene is TRBJ2-3; 8 bases in between match TRBD2. The sample taken for sequencing was intraepithelial lymphocytes from the gut. Reading the label with the study, this specimen's cell subset or site is: intraepithelial cell (IEC) fraction of small intestinal biopsy. The DNA is TGTGCCAGCAGTCGGGGGGGTGGCACAGATACGCAGTATTTT. This translates into CASSRGGGTDTQYF.